This TCR beta chain was captured in a study of T cell responses to AZD1222 COVID-19 vaccine. Concerning this clone itself: Its antigen is not identified.

Study results and limitations: A mostly white British donor set with more females was recruited, and clonal diversity was possibly underestimated. A reported finding is that nearly half of spike-specific TCRs target unmutated variant regions. Regions 160-218 and 743-854 dominated among vaccine-associated CD4 TCRs spanning spike.

Germline V gene lookup returns CDR1 MGHDK and CDR2 SYGVNS. The CDR3 covers 14 residues. The V gene end was trimmed by 5 bases and the J gene end by 4 bases; junction bases not matched to a gene: 4. This table comes from immunoSEQ multiplex PCR, and its TCRdb copy is limited to in-frame clones, with some not included. The sample holds about 110,000 clones, around 89% seen once. Here the sequenced sample was peripheral blood, taken on day 0 of AZD1222 vaccination. The TCR originated in an adult in good health. This chain uses TRBV25-1 with TRBJ1-4; 7 bases agree with TRBD1. CDR3 residues: CASSQTGFNEKLFF. CDR3 sequence (DNA): TGTGCCAGCAGTCAGACAGGGTTTAATGAAAAACTGTTTTTT.